Following are 18 T cell receptor beta chains from one sample sequenced in a study of shared clonotypes between healthy human individuals. Data came from immunoSEQ multiplex PCR; TCRdb stores just in-frame clones and leaves some out. The sample lists approximately 1.5 million clones; roughly 98% were seen once. The sequenced material came from naive CD4+ T cells sorted from blood. Noted subset: CD45RA+ positively selected. Receptor source: a man aged 25 to 45 in good health.

This clone was seen only once. The CDR3 DNA is TGTGCCACCCGATCAGGGAACATTCAGTACTTC. It yields the protein CATRSGNIQYF. The J gene is TRBJ2-4, the V gene TRBV6-6; tentative D call: TRBD1 (5 bases). The CDR3 runs 11 residues. The V gene's germline CDR1 is MNHNY and CDR2 SVGAGI (reference sequence). V was cut by 10 bases and J by 7 bases, with 11 bases left in between.

The chain employs TRBV18 and TRBJ2-7; TRBD1 is a possible D gene (6 bases). The length of the CDR3 is 15 residues. Trimming removed 0 bases at V and 3 bases at J, with 12 bases between. From germline, CDR1 is KGHSH and CDR2 LQKENI. The CDR3 DNA follows: TGTGCCAGCTCACCACCTGGACAGACCTTCTACGAGCAGTACTTC. Its translation is CASSPPGQTFYEQYF.

About this clone: A read error is likely, as this CDR3 ends without the conserved phenylalanine or tryptophan. The rearrangement joins TRBV19 to TRBJ2-3; D is ambiguous. The CDR3 sequence is 16 residues long. Trimming pared 4 bases from V and 1 base from J, leaving 15 bases between. In germline, CDR1 is LNHDA, CDR2 SQIVND (reference sequence). CDR3 amino acids: CASSTAKHPGTDTQYS. DNA of the CDR3: TGTGCCAGTAGTACCGCAAAACATCCCGGCACAGATACGCAGTATTCT.

The rearrangement joins TRBV5-1 to TRBJ2-5; 12 bases are shared with TRBD2. The CDR3 has 15 residues. V shed 3 bases and J 3 bases; nucleotides not matched to a gene: 3. Germline V lookup: CDR1 SGHRS, CDR2 YFSETQ. CDR3 amino acids: CASSYLAGGKETQYF. CDR3 nucleotides: TGCGCCAGCAGCTATCTAGCGGGAGGGAAAGAGACCCAGTACTTC.

This sequence joins TRBV5-5 and TRBJ2-7; unclear D gene. Germline assignment: CDR1 SGHKS and CDR2 YYEKEE (reference sequence). The CDR3 extends over 13 amino acids. Deletions cut 4 bases from V and 5 bases from J, with 13 bases between. The CDR3 sequence is CASSRILLHEQYF. The CDR3 DNA sequence: TGTGCCAGCAGCAGGATCCTACTCCACGAGCAGTACTTC. Variable domain in full (rest from reference TRBV5-5 and TRBJ2-7): DAGVTQSPTHLIKTRGQQVTLRCSPISGHKSVSWYQQVLGQGPQFIFQYYEKEERGRGNFPDRFSARQFPNYSSELNVNALLLGDSALYLCASSRILLHEQYFGPGTRLTVT.

The J gene is TRBJ2-4, the V gene TRBV27; 10 nucleotides match TRBD1. V was clipped by 5 bases and J by 7 bases; unmatched bases: 5. Germline assignment: CDR1 MNHEY and CDR2 SMNVEV (reference sequence). This CDR3 is built from 14 residues. The CDR3 region has the DNA TGTGCCAGCAGTCTTCTGGACAGGGGGAACATTCAGTACTTC. Translated, it gives CASSLLDRGNIQYF.

The J gene is TRBJ1-5, the V gene TRBV28; tentative D call: TRBD1 (6 bases). The germline V and J ends were trimmed by 1 base and 4 bases, with 11 bases remaining between them. The germline gives CDR1 MDHEN, CDR2 SYDVKM. The CDR3 consists of 15 residues. In DNA form, the CDR3 reads TGTGCCAGCAGTTTATTCGCAGGGGTTAATCAGCCCCAGCATTTT. This sequence encodes CASSLFAGVNQPQHF.

The CDR3 DNA reads as TGTGCCAGCAGCTTAGACCGAGAGACCCAGTACTTC. Its protein is CASSLDRETQYF. The chain combines TRBV7-6 with TRBJ2-5, with D uncertain. With 1 base removed from V and 4 bases from J, the gap between germline ends came to 4 bases. Germline-derived CDR1 and CDR2 are SGHVS and FNYEAQ. This CDR3 has 12 residues.

The rearrangement joins TRBV19 to TRBJ2-7; 8 bases fit TRBD1. Trimming at V came to 6 bases and at J to 5 bases, leaving 6 bases not matched to a gene. The CDR3 is made up of 13 amino acids. Germline CDR1 reads LNHDA; CDR2 reads SQIVND (reference sequence). CDR3 coding DNA: TGTGCCAGTAGGTCAGGGGGCTTCGACGAGCAGTACTTC. Its protein product is CASRSGGFDEQYF.

The chain has TRBV5-5 and TRBJ2-1; TRBD2 agrees at 13 bases. Germline assignment: CDR1 SGHKS and CDR2 YYEKEE (reference sequence). The CDR3 runs to 16 residues. V gave up 4 bases and J gave up 8 bases; unmatched junction bases: 9. For the CDR3, the DNA is TGTGCCAGCAGCCTAGGCGGACTAGCGGGAGTGGATGAGCAGTTCTTC. The encoded protein is CASSLGGLAGVDEQFF.

The CDR3: CASSFGTPRATDTQYF. The CDR3 DNA reads as TGTGCCAGCAGCTTTGGGACACCAAGGGCCACAGATACGCAGTATTTT. The chain couples TRBV7-8 to TRBJ2-3, with D perhaps TRBD1 (6 bases). V was cut by 3 bases and J by 2 bases, with 15 bases left in between. Germline loops: CDR1 SGHVS, CDR2 FQNEAQ. CDR3 size: 16 residues. Full variable domain (rest looked up from reference TRBV7-8 and TRBJ2-3): GAGVSQSPRYKVAKRGQDVALRCDPISGHVSLFWYQQALGQGPEFLTYFQNEAQLDKSGLPSDRFFAERPEGSVSTLKIQRTQQEDSAVYLCASSFGTPRATDTQYFGPGTRLTVL.

The chain uses TRBV5-1 and TRBJ2-7, with 11 bases fitting TRBD2. The V and J ends lost 3 bases and 7 bases, in that order; junction bases with no gene match: 6. Germline CDR1 is SGHRS and CDR2 is YFSETQ. The CDR3 totals 14 residues. CDR3 loop: CASSSLAGGGEQYF. CDR3 sequence (DNA): TGCGCCAGCAGCTCCCTAGCGGGAGGTGGTGAGCAGTACTTC.

The V and J genes are TRBV7-6 and TRBJ2-1; TRBD2 matches 11 bases. CDR3 size: 14 residues. Germline assignment: CDR1 SGHVS and CDR2 FNYEAQ. Losses at the gene ends were 9 bases for V and 10 bases for J; bases not matched to a gene: 11. The CDR3 here is CASSLAGGLREQFF. The CDR3 coding sequence is TGTGCCAGTTCCCTAGCGGGAGGCCTTCGGGAGCAGTTCTTC.

The chain employs TRBV6-1 and TRBJ2-3; D is uncertain. Germline-derived CDR1 and CDR2 are MNHNS and SASEGT. With 5 bases removed from V and 0 bases from J, the gap between germline ends came to 12 bases. This CDR3 contains 15 residues. CDR3 nucleotides: TGTGCCAGCAGTTCAAAGGGTTTTAGCACAGATACGCAGTATTTT. Translating it yields CASSSKGFSTDTQYF.

The chain carries TRBV5-1 and TRBJ2-5; possible D gene TRBD2, 5 bases. V was pared by 1 base and J by 5 bases, with 12 bases between. Germline V lookup: CDR1 SGHRS, CDR2 YFSETQ. The CDR3 sequence is 14 residues long. The CDR3 bases are TGCGCCAGCAGCTTGACGGGGAAAGGGGAGACCCAGTACTTC. It encodes CASSLTGKGETQYF.

The chain joins TRBV6-5 to TRBJ1-3, with unresolved D. The ends were cut back, 8 bases at V and 2 bases at J, with 4 bases in the middle. CDR1 and CDR2 from the germline V gene are MNHEY and SVGAGI. This CDR3 is 11 amino acids long. The CDR3, as DNA: TGTGCCAGCGGTACTGGAAACACCATATATTTT. It encodes CASGTGNTIYF.

The V call is TRBV7-3, the J call TRBJ2-7; the D gene could be TRBD1 or TRBD2 (5 bases each). V was trimmed by 4 bases and J by 4 bases, leaving 11 bases between them. The length of the CDR3 is 13 residues. Germline values: CDR1 SGHTA, CDR2 FQGTGA. The CDR3 coding sequence is TGTGCCAGCAGCTCGGGACCTCGGTACGAGCAGTACTTC. Translation gives CASSSGPRYEQYF.

Comment on this clone: Other DNA sequences from this sample encode an identical CDR3 as well. J is TRBJ2-7 and V is TRBV5-1; D may correspond to TRBD1 or TRBD2 (5 bases each). The length of the CDR3 is 14 residues. Trimming took off 0 bases at V and 4 bases at J, with 11 bases between the two ends. Germline V gives CDR1 SGHRS, CDR2 YFSETQ. Here the CDR3 reads CASSLAGTSYEQYF. DNA for the CDR3: TGCGCCAGCAGCTTGGCCGGGACCTCATACGAGCAGTACTTC.